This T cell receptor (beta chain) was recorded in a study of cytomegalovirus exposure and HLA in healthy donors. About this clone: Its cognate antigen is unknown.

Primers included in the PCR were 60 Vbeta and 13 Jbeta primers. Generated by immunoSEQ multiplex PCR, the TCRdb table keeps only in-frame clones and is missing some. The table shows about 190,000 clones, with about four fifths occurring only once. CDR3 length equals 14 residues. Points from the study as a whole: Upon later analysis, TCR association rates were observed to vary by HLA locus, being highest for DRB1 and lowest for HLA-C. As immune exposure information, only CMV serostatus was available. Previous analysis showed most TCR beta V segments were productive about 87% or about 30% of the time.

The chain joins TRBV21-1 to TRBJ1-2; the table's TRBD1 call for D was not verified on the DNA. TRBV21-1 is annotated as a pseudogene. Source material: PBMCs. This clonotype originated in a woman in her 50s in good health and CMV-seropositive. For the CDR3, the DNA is TGTGCCAGCAGCGGGACAGGGGGCAACTATGGCTACACCTTC. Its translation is CASSGTGGNYGYTF.